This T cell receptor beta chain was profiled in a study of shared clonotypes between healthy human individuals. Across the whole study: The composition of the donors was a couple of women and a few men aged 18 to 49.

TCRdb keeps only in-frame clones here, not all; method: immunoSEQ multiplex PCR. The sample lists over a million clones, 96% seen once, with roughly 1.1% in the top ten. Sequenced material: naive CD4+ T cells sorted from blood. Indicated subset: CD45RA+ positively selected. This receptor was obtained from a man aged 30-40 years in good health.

CDR3 region: CASRQGLNTGELFF. CDR3 in DNA: TGTGCCAGTCGACAGGGCTTAAACACCGGGGAGCTGTTTTTT. This chain uses TRBV11-1 with TRBJ2-2, with TRBD1 matching 7 bases. Germline loops: CDR1 SGHAT, CDR2 FQDESV (reference sequence). V lost 9 bases and J lost 2; bases outside the gene matches: 6. The CDR3 runs to 14 residues. Full variable domain (missing parts from reference TRBV11-1 and TRBJ2-2): EAEVAQSPRYKITEKSQAVAFWCDPISGHATLYWYRQILGQGPELLVQFQDESVVDDSQLPKDRFSAERLKGVDSTLKIQPAELGDSAMYLCASRQGLNTGELFFGEGSRLTVL.